The 10 T cell receptor beta chains below were found in one sample sequenced in a study of T-cell memory formation after mild COVID-19. TCRdb itself ran the 5' RACE reads through MiXCR, one entry per CDR3 protein. The table has under 450,000 distinct CDR3 sequences, under 25% seen once. The sequenced sample was PBMCs or a T cell subset sorted from them (not recorded which). All receptors come from an adult woman who had mild COVID-19 (a few samples of this study predate the infection). Cell type and time point are not known.

This clonotype has at least ten counts. The genes are TRBV7-9 and TRBJ2-7; a possible D gene is TRBD1 (6 bases). Germline-derived CDR1 and CDR2 are SEHNR and FQNEAQ (reference sequence). With 5 bases removed from V and 4 bases from J, the gap between germline ends came to 9 bases. This CDR3 spans 12 amino acids. The DNA for the CDR3 is TGTGCCAGCAGCCACAGGGTTTACGAGCAGTACTTC. It codes for CASSHRVYEQYF.

This chain connects TRBV29-1 to TRBJ2-7; D ambiguous. The CDR3 sequence is 11 residues long. V was shortened by 3 bases and J by 5 bases, with 8 bases between the two germline ends. Germline loops: CDR1 SQVTM, CDR2 ANQGSEA. The CDR3 bases are TGCAGCGTTGAGTCTGGGAACGAGCAGTACTTC. Translated: CSVESGNEQYF.

This rearrangement joins TRBV7-2 to TRBJ1-1, with D perhaps TRBD1 (5 bases). Germline CDR1 is SGHTA and CDR2 is FQGNSA. This CDR3 contains 13 residues. V gave up 3 bases and J gave up 5 bases, with 10 bases separating them. DNA for the CDR3: TGTGCCAGCAGCTTCGGCAGGGAGACTGAAGCTTTCTTT. Its protein is CASSFGRETEAFF.

This clonotype has just a few counts. J is TRBJ2-2 and V is TRBV30, with 7 bases aligning to TRBD2. V was pared by 0 bases and J by 5 bases, with 12 bases of the junction left unmatched. The germline CDR1 and CDR2 sequences are GTSNPN and SVGIG (reference sequence). The CDR3 sequence is 17 residues long. The CDR3 reads CAWSVPRWASGTGELFF. For the CDR3, the DNA is TGTGCCTGGAGTGTACCACGGTGGGCTAGCGGAACCGGGGAGCTGTTTTTT. The whole variable domain, filled in from reference TRBV30 and TRBJ2-2, reads SQTIHQWPATLVQPVGSPLSLECTVEGTSNPNLYWYRQAAGRGLQLLFYSVGIGQISSEVPQNLSASRPQDRQFILSSKKLLLSDSGFYLCAWSVPRWASGTGELFFGEGSRLTVL.

The CDR3 region is CASTPGGYNEQFF. The CDR3, as DNA: TGTGCCAGCACCCCTGGGGGTTACAATGAGCAGTTCTTC. The chain uses TRBV7-2 and TRBJ2-1, with D possibly called TRBD1 or TRBD2 (5 bases each). CDR3 length: 13 amino acids. CDR1 is SGHTA, CDR2 FQGNSA, per germline. V lost 7 bases to trimming and J lost 4 bases, with 11 bases between them.

The chain has TRBV5-1 and TRBJ2-1; 8 nucleotides line up with TRBD1. The CDR3 sequence is 15 residues long. Germline V gives CDR1 SGHRS, CDR2 YFSETQ. The trim removed 5 bases at V and 5 bases at J, leaving 9 bases unmatched. DNA of the CDR3: TGCGCCAGCAGACCACAGGGGGGCCAAAACAATGAGCAGTTCTTC. This sequence encodes CASRPQGGQNNEQFF.

J is TRBJ2-7 and V is TRBV5-1; 8 bases match TRBD2. The germline gives CDR1 SGHRS, CDR2 YFSETQ. J gave up 7 bases and V 0 bases, and 3 bases lay outside the gene matches. This CDR3 is built from 13 residues. CDR3 in DNA: TGCGCCAGCAGCTTGGATGGCGGGGGGGAGCAGTACTTC. Protein product: CASSLDGGGEQYF.

This clonotype has just a few counts. The chain has TRBV24-1 and TRBJ2-5, with 13 bases that match TRBD2. Trimming at V came to 3 bases and at J to 3 bases, leaving 6 bases not matched to a gene. Germline CDR1 KGHDR, CDR2 SFDVKD. This CDR3 comprises 17 residues. The DNA for the CDR3 is TGTGCCACCAGTGATCGGACTAGCGGGAGTGGAAAAGAGACCCAGTACTTC. It yields the protein CATSDRTSGSGKETQYF.

This clonotype was recorded a few times. The V gene is TRBV5-1, the J gene TRBJ1-1; D gene ambiguous. The germline CDR1 and CDR2 sequences are SGHRS and YFSETQ. Trimming removed 2 bases from V and 6 bases from J, with 17 bases in between. The CDR3 is 15 residues long. Written as DNA, the CDR3 is TGCGCCAGCAGCTTAGGTCCCCGAAAAGGCGCTGAAGCTTTCTTT. Its translation is CASSLGPRKGAEAFF.

This chain connects TRBV4-1 to TRBJ2-3; 10 nucleotides line up with TRBD2. The CDR3 covers 16 residues. Germline lookup yields CDR1 MGHRA and CDR2 YSYEKL. J gave up 2 bases and V 5 bases, and 7 bases lay outside the gene matches. The CDR3 DNA sequence: TGCGCCAGCAGCAGATTAGCGGGGGGTACCACAGATACGCAGTATTTT. This sequence encodes CASSRLAGGTTDTQYF.